This T cell receptor beta chain originates from a study of immune evolution from preneoplasia to lung adenocarcinoma. Germline-derived CDR1 and CDR2 are MNHNS and SASEGT. This CDR3 is 12 amino acids long. Trimming shortened V by 1 base and J by 9 bases, and 9 bases separated the two germline ends. This clone showed up just once. The data were produced by immunoSEQ multiplex PCR, yet TCRdb's version contains in-frame clones alone and is incomplete. The sample records approximately 7,200 clones, 77% being singletons. This rearrangement joins TRBV6-1 to TRBJ1-2; D might be TRBD1 (6 bases). This receptor was taken from a person aged 60-80 years with lung adenocarcinoma. Source material: FFPE lung adenocarcinoma in situ tissue. The CDR3 protein is CASSEVRGRYTF. The CDR3 DNA sequence: TGTGCCAGCAGTGAAGTCCGGGGGCGCTACACCTTC.